Each of the 19 T cell receptor beta chains below was sequenced from the same sample in a study of blood T cell repertoires in COVID-19. Assay: immunoSEQ multiplex PCR; the TCRdb copy retains only in-frame clones and omits some. Of about 83,000 clones in the sample, roughly 80% were seen once. What was sequenced was peripheral blood. These receptors were collected from a woman aged 80 or older with acute or convalescent COVID-19.

This chain links TRBV6-5 with TRBJ1-2; TRBD1 is a possible D gene (6 bases). CDR1 and CDR2 from the germline V gene are MNHEY and SVGAGI. V was clipped by 4 bases and J by 6 bases, with 21 bases between them. The CDR3 has 16 amino acids. The CDR3 DNA reads TGTGCCAGCAGTTCCAGAGGGGGATTTGAGGTCGATGGCTACACCTTC. This sequence encodes CASSSRGGFEVDGYTF.

This clone showed up just a few times. The rearrangement uses TRBV7-8 and TRBJ2-7; D not resolved. The CDR3 has 11 amino acids. Germline V gives CDR1 SGHVS, CDR2 FQNEAQ. Trimming pared 4 bases from V and 3 bases from J, leaving 4 bases between. As DNA, the CDR3 is TGTGCCAGCAGCTCCTACTACGAGCAGTACTTC. Its protein is CASSSYYEQYF.

This clone was seen just once. The chain recombines TRBV6-5 with TRBJ2-5; a possible D gene is TRBD1 (5 bases). The CDR3 extends over 15 amino acids. Germline V gene lookup returns CDR1 MNHEY and CDR2 SVGAGI. Trimming took 2 bases from V and 3 from J, leaving 13 bases between them. CDR3 residues: CASSYGQGNKETQYF. CDR3 in DNA: TGTGCCAGCAGTTACGGGCAGGGTAATAAAGAGACCCAGTACTTC.

The V gene is TRBV2, the J gene TRBJ1-4; 9 nucleotides line up with TRBD1. The trim removed 5 bases at V and 8 bases at J, leaving 9 bases unmatched. CDR1 SNHLY and CDR2 FYNNEI come from the germline V gene. The CDR3 runs to 15 residues. The CDR3 protein is CASSLGTGRGEKLFF. In DNA, the CDR3 is TGTGCCAGCAGTCTTGGGACAGGGAGAGGAGAAAAACTGTTTTTT.

The chain employs TRBV6-5 and TRBJ1-4; 8 nucleotides align to TRBD1. J gave up 10 bases and V 2 bases, and 6 bases lay outside the gene matches. Germline V gives CDR1 MNHEY, CDR2 SVGAGI. This CDR3 is 14 amino acids long. For the CDR3, the DNA is TGTGCCAGCAGTTACGATCAGGGGGCGAGAAAACTGTTTTTT. It codes for CASSYDQGARKLFF.

The chain links TRBV7-2 to TRBJ2-1, with no clear D. Germline V gene sequence: CDR1 SGHTA, CDR2 FQGNSA. V was cut by 6 bases and J by 8 bases, with 11 bases left in between. The CDR3 is 12 amino acids. The CDR3, as DNA: TGTGCCAGCAGACCAGGTTTTGATGAGCAGTTCTTC. It is translated as CASRPGFDEQFF.

The chain combines TRBV30 with TRBJ1-3; no reliable D call. Germline V lookup: CDR1 GTSNPN, CDR2 SVGIG (reference sequence). This CDR3 has 13 amino acids. V was pared by 6 bases and J by 0 bases, with 9 bases between. The CDR3 nucleotides are TGTGCCTGTCCGGGAGTCTCTGGAAACACCATATATTTT. This translates into CACPGVSGNTIYF. Looking up the rest from reference TRBV30 and TRBJ1-3 gives the full variable domain: SQTIHQWPATLVQPVGSPLSLECTVEGTSNPNLYWYRQAAGRGLQLLFYSVGIGQISSEVPQNLSASRPQDRQFILSSKKLLLSDSGFYLCACPGVSGNTIYFGEGSWLTVV.

V is TRBV7-9 and J is TRBJ1-1; D is ambiguous. The V gene lost 0 bases and the J gene lost 7 bases, with 9 bases spanning the gap. The CDR3 has 13 residues. CDR1 and CDR2 (germline): SEHNR, FQNEAQ (reference sequence). This CDR3 reads CASSLAPRGEAFF. The CDR3 DNA reads TGTGCCAGCAGCTTAGCCCCTCGGGGTGAAGCTTTCTTT.

The V gene is TRBV3-1 (or the pseudogene TRBV3-2), the J gene TRBJ2-7; a weak D match, TRBD2 (6 bases). Germline V gene data show CDR1 as LGHDT and CDR2 as YNNKEL (reference sequence). This CDR3 has 16 amino acids. Trimming stripped 7 bases from V and 3 bases from J, with 22 bases between. The CDR3 loop reads CASTHGLARLLYEQYF. CDR3 in DNA: TGTGCCAGCACCCACGGGCTAGCGCGTCTCCTCTACGAGCAGTACTTC.

The chain couples TRBV4-1 to TRBJ1-6, with a possible D match to TRBD1 (6 bases). The CDR3 has 16 amino acids. The germline CDR1 and CDR2 sequences are MGHRA and YSYEKL. V gave up 1 base and J gave up 5 bases, with 12 bases separating them. The CDR3 protein is CASSQVEQGNNSPLHF. CDR3 coding DNA: TGCGCCAGCAGCCAAGTAGAACAGGGCAATAATTCACCCCTCCACTTT.

V is TRBV18 and J is TRBJ1-1, with D possibly TRBD1 on 5 matching bases. CDR1 is KGHSH, CDR2 LQKENI, per germline. The length of the CDR3 is 14 residues. Trimming cost V 4 bases and J 1 base, with 10 bases left between them. The CDR3 region has the DNA TGTGCCAGCTCACTATCGACAGAGAACACTGAAGCTTTCTTT. Its translation is CASSLSTENTEAFF.

CDR3 loop: CASSLFAGNYGYTF. CDR3 DNA sequence: TGTGCCAGCAGTTTATTCGCAGGGAACTATGGCTACACCTTC. This chain joins TRBV27 and TRBJ1-2; D might be TRBD1 (5 bases). V was clipped by 1 base and J by 2 bases, with 8 bases between them. The CDR3 contains 14 residues. In germline, CDR1 is MNHEY, CDR2 SMNVEV (reference sequence).

In its sample, this clone was seen once. The same CDR3 also results from other DNA sequences found in this sample. CDR3 sequence reads: CASSRGQLNTEAFF. The CDR3 DNA reads TGTGCCAGCAGCAGGGGACAGTTGAACACTGAAGCTTTCTTT. This chain connects TRBV7-2 to TRBJ1-1, with TRBD1 matching 7 bases. Germline V gene lookup returns CDR1 SGHTA and CDR2 FQGNSA. V trimming: 5 bases; J trimming: 0 bases; junction bases outside the gene matches: 3. CDR3 size: 14 residues.

J is TRBJ1-4 and V is TRBV6-1; the match to TRBD1 covers 7 bases. Germline CDR1 is MNHNS and CDR2 is SASEGT. With V trimmed by 3 bases and J by 6 bases, 7 bases remained unmatched. The CDR3 is 15 amino acids. Written as DNA, the CDR3 is TGTGCCAGCAGTGATTCAGGGGGAGTGGATGAAAAACTGTTTTTT. Translated: CASSDSGGVDEKLFF.

J is TRBJ1-1 and V is TRBV6-4; D uncertain. This CDR3 contains 13 residues. Germline V gene data show CDR1 as MRHNA and CDR2 as SNTAGT. V gave up 5 bases and J gave up 1 base, with 8 bases separating them. CDR3 nucleotide sequence: TGTGCCAGCAGTAAGACGGGGAACACTGAAGCTTTCTTT. Its translation: CASSKTGNTEAFF.

This sequence joins TRBV24-1 and TRBJ2-3, with D possibly being TRBD1 (7 bases). The CDR3 spans 15 residues. V gave up 4 bases and J gave up 2 bases, with 12 bases separating them. Per germline, CDR1 KGHDR and CDR2 SFDVKD. CDR3 amino acids: CATSEAGQLTDTQYF. The CDR3 coding sequence is TGTGCCACCAGTGAGGCGGGACAGCTCACAGATACGCAGTATTTT.

The V gene is TRBV12-3 or TRBV12-4, the J gene TRBJ1-1, with 8 bases matching TRBD1. There are 12 residues in the CDR3. Trimming at V came to 6 bases and at J to 10 bases, leaving 7 bases not matched to a gene. The CDR3 loop is CASSPQTGVAFF. The CDR3 DNA reads TGTGCCAGCAGCCCCCAGACAGGGGTAGCTTTCTTT.

This clone was recorded a few times. The chain employs TRBV12-1 and TRBJ2-1; the table assigns TRBD2, which was not confirmed against the DNA. TRBV12-1 is noted as a pseudogene. There are 19 residues in the CDR3. In DNA, the CDR3 is TGTGCCAGCAGCTCTTTGGGGGTCGGGCGGGGTAGGATCTACAATGAGCAGTTCTTC. This gives the protein CASSSLGVGRGRIYNEQFF.

V is TRBV11-3 and J is TRBJ2-1; D might be TRBD1 (5 bases). CDR1 and CDR2 from the germline V gene are SGHNT and YENEEA. Deletions cut 8 bases from V and 5 bases from J, with 19 bases between. This CDR3 spans 15 amino acids. DNA for the CDR3: TGTGCCAGCCGCAACCGTTATCAGGGTAACAATGAGCAGTTCTTC. Residues: CASRNRYQGNNEQFF. The whole variable domain, remainder taken from reference TRBV11-3 and TRBJ2-1, is EAGVVQSPRYKIIEKKQPVAFWCNPISGHNTLYWYLQNLGQGPELLIRYENEEAVDDSQLPKDRFSAERLKGVDSTLKIQPAELGDSAVYLCASRNRYQGNNEQFFGPGTRLTVL.